This record covers a single T cell receptor beta chain. The antigen is undetermined. Germline is not matched at one junction end, which may reflect a read error. The data stem from a study of tumor and adjacent non-tumor tissue in lung cancer. Study results and limitations: Top 100 clones took a larger repertoire share in normal lung.

RNA was extracted from bulk tissue without any cell sorting. More than 3 cm separated this lung sample from the edge of the tumor. Newly diagnosed lung cancer patients had thoracic surgery in China, August–late 2014, without prior chemotherapy. The CDR3 is made up of 14 amino acids. A modified ARM-PCR protocol with three rounds of nested PCR amplified TCRbeta. TCRdb processed the multiplex PCR reads anew with MiXCR; each CDR3 protein has one entry. This sample has tens of thousands of distinct CDR3 sequences; more than 80% occur once, and the top ten carry roughly half. This receptor was obtained from a man aged 60-69 years with non-small cell lung cancer. The V and J genes are TRBV12-3 or TRBV12-4 and TRBJ2-5; TRBD1 might be the D (5 bases). The material sequenced was distant non-tumor lung tissue. CDR3: CTSSIPDSQETQYF. In DNA form, the CDR3 reads TGTACCAGCAGTATTCCAGACAGCCAGGAGACCCAGTACTTC.